This TCR beta chain originates from a study of blood T cell repertoires in COVID-19. The V end lost 4 bases, the J end lost 1 base, and 10 bases lay between the germline ends. The CDR3 sequence is 15 residues long. Germline CDR1 reads LNHNV; CDR2 reads YYDKDF (reference sequence). Recruitment covered some 25 US areas and drew participants whose ages spanned roughly 18 to 100 years. Clones were read by immunoSEQ multiplex PCR, and TCRdb kept only the in-frame ones, dropping some. The sample contains a few hundred thousand clones, approximately 91% of which appear only once. Sequencing input: PBMCs or T cells enriched from blood (not recorded which). The rearrangement joins TRBV15 to TRBJ2-2; no definite D call. The receptor was isolated from a middle-aged woman who had recovered from COVID-19. The CDR3 nucleotides read TGTGCCACCAGCATCTCGACGGGGAACACCGGGGAGCTGTTTTTT. This encodes CATSISTGNTGELFF.